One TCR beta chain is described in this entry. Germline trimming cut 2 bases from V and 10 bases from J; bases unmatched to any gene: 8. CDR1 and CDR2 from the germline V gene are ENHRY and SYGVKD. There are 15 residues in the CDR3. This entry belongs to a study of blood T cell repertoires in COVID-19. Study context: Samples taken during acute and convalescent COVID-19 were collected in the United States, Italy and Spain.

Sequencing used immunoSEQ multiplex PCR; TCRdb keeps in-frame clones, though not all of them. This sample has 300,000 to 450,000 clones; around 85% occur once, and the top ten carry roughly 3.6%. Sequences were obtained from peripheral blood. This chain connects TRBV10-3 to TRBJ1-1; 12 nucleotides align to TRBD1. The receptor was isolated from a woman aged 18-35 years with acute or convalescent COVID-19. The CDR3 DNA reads TGTGCCATCAGTGAGGGGAAAGGGGACAGGGGGCGAGCTTTCTTT. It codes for CAISEGKGDRGRAFF.